Below, 11 T cell receptor beta chains from the same sample are listed, as sequenced in a study of T cells in Graves' hyperthyroidism and ophthalmopathy. Using RNA transcripts as the source, TCR beta CDR3 regions were amplified. The TCR CDR3 was amplified in a first-round RT-PCR using the HTBI primer set. TCRdb itself ran the multiplex PCR reads through MiXCR, one entry per CDR3 protein. Of about 210,000 distinct CDR3 sequences in the sample, over 15% were seen once. The source material was blood. The receptor set was obtained from a man in his forties or fifties with Graves' hyperthyroidism.

This clonotype was counted ten times or more. The CDR3 is CSASFVRNTEAFF. The CDR3, as DNA: TGCAGTGCTAGTTTCGTACGGAACACTGAAGCTTTCTTT. The J gene is TRBJ1-1, the V gene TRBV20-1; no clear D gene. Between the trimmed V and J ends, which lost 3 bases and 1 base, there was a span of 9 bases. The CDR3 runs 13 residues. Germline CDR1 reads DFQATT; CDR2 reads SNEGSKA (reference sequence).

This clonotype was observed many times. The V gene is TRBV28, the J gene TRBJ1-1; D not resolved. Trimming pared 10 bases from V and 1 base from J, leaving 10 bases between. CDR1 is MDHEN and CDR2 is SYDVKM in the germline V gene. This CDR3 spans 12 amino acids. This CDR3 is CATREPNTEAFF. The CDR3 DNA is TGTGCCACCCGAGAGCCGAACACTGAAGCTTTCTTT.

The chain is built from TRBV12-3 or TRBV12-4 and TRBJ1-4; D remains unclear. The CDR3 consists of 12 residues. V gave up 7 bases and J gave up 8 bases, with 11 bases separating them. CDR3 coding DNA: TGTGCCAGCACTGGGCTCGGGGAAAAACTGTTTTTT. This gives the protein CASTGLGEKLFF.

The chain carries TRBV28 and TRBJ2-4; D perhaps matches TRBD2 (6 bases). CDR3 size: 16 residues. CDR1 is MDHEN and CDR2 is SYDVKM in the germline V gene. The V end was cut by 5 bases, the J end by 0 bases, with 14 bases between. This CDR3 is CASSKPQRVAKNIQYF. CDR3 coding DNA: TGTGCCAGCAGTAAACCACAGCGGGTAGCCAAAAACATTCAGTACTTC.

This clonotype was seen many times. The rearrangement links TRBV6-1 to TRBJ2-6; the D gene is possibly TRBD1 (6 bases). Trimming cost V 4 bases and J 2 bases, with 9 bases left between them. The CDR3 loop spans 15 amino acids. In germline, CDR1 is MNHNS, CDR2 SASEGT. The CDR3 loop is CASSGTGTGANVLTF. The CDR3 DNA reads as TGTGCCAGCAGTGGTACAGGGACTGGGGCCAACGTCCTGACTTTC.

This clonotype was seen ten or more times. V is TRBV6-2 or TRBV6-3 and J is TRBJ2-5; TRBD1 agrees at 7 bases. The CDR3 consists of 13 residues. Germline CDR1 and CDR2: MNHEY and SVGEGT. V dropped 4 bases and J dropped 3; count of bases not matched to a gene: 2. The chain's CDR3 is CASSFDREETQYF. The CDR3 DNA sequence: TGTGCCAGCAGTTTCGACAGGGAAGAGACCCAGTACTTC.

Regarding this clonotype: This could be a read error, since a much larger clone is one nucleotide away. This sequence joins TRBV11-2 and TRBJ2-1, with TRBD2 matching over 7 bases. This CDR3 comprises 17 residues. The germline V gene has CDR1 SGHAT and CDR2 FQNNGV. Trimming at V came to 0 bases and at J to 6 bases, leaving 11 bases not matched to a gene. Written as DNA, the CDR3 is TGTGCCAGCAGCTTAGATTGGGGGGGAGGACTTTGCAATGAGCAGTTCTTC. This gives the protein CASSLDWGGGLCNEQFF.

Ten or more counts support this clonotype. V and J are TRBV12-5 and TRBJ2-7; 7 positions agree with TRBD2. Germline-derived CDR1 and CDR2 are LGHNT and FRNRAP. The CDR3 runs 15 residues. V shed 3 bases and J 0 bases; nucleotides not matched to a gene: 5. CDR3 DNA sequence: TGTGCTAGTGGTTTTGACGCGGGAGACTCCTACGAGCAGTACTTC. Translated: CASGFDAGDSYEQYF.

Ten or more counts support this clonotype. The V gene is TRBV28, the J gene TRBJ2-7, with a possible D match to TRBD1 (6 bases). Germline-derived CDR1 and CDR2 are MDHEN and SYDVKM. Trimming took off 10 bases at V and 2 bases at J, with 21 bases between the two ends. This CDR3 is built from 15 residues. DNA of the CDR3: TGTGCCATCAGACAGACAGGTTGGAGTACCTACGAGCAGTACTTC. It encodes CAIRQTGWSTYEQYF.

This chain uses TRBV6-1 with TRBJ1-1; a possible D gene is TRBD1 (5 bases). Trimming stripped 8 bases from V and 4 bases from J, with 17 bases between. The V gene's germline CDR1 is MNHNS and CDR2 SASEGT. The CDR3 is 14 amino acids. In nucleotides, the CDR3 is TGTGCCAGCCATCTGGGGGGGAGGAGCACTGAAGCTTTCTTT. This encodes CASHLGGRSTEAFF.

The V call is TRBV6-1, the J call TRBJ2-5; 8 nucleotides align to TRBD1. With 10 bases clipped from V and 4 bases from J, the junction kept 8 bases outside the gene matches. Germline loops: CDR1 MNHNS, CDR2 SASEGT. The CDR3 is made up of 13 amino acids. The CDR3 region has the DNA TGTGCCACGGGGACAGGAGATAGAGAGACCCAGTACTTC. Translating gives CATGTGDRETQYF.